One sample yielded the 22 T cell receptor beta chains listed below, sequenced in a study of cytomegalovirus exposure and HLA in healthy donors. 13 Jbeta primers and 60 Vbeta primers were used for the PCR. The data were produced by immunoSEQ multiplex PCR, yet TCRdb's version contains in-frame clones alone and is incomplete. The table includes around 160,000 clones, 80% to 85% detected once. Sequencing input: PBMCs. Every receptor here comes from a man in his fifties or sixties in good health and CMV-seropositive.

The gene calls are TRBV19 and TRBJ2-7, with 8 bases fitting TRBD1. The CDR3 totals 13 residues. V gave up 8 bases and J gave up 5 bases; unmatched junction bases: 8. In germline, CDR1 is LNHDA, CDR2 SQIVND (reference sequence). DNA of the CDR3: TGTGCCAGTTCCAGGGGGCTTGTCCACGAGCAGTACTTC. This codes for CASSRGLVHEQYF.

This rearrangement joins TRBV2 to TRBJ1-4; 8 nucleotides match TRBD1. Trimming at V came to 5 bases and at J to 7 bases, leaving 6 bases not matched to a gene. The CDR3 is 14 residues long. The germline gives CDR1 SNHLY, CDR2 FYNNEI. The CDR3 bases are TGTGCCAGCAGTTCCGGGACAGGAGTTGAAAAACTGTTTTTT. Amino acids: CASSSGTGVEKLFF.

The rearrangement links TRBV4-2 to TRBJ2-7; TRBD2 is a possible D gene (6 bases). Germline loops: CDR1 LGHNA, CDR2 YNFKEQ. This CDR3 contains 17 residues. The ends were cut back, 0 bases at V and 0 bases at J, with 15 bases in the middle. The CDR3 loop reads CASSQDSGLPSSYEQYF. The CDR3 region has the DNA TGTGCCAGCAGCCAAGATAGTGGACTACCAAGCTCCTACGAGCAGTACTTC.

The rearrangement uses TRBV9 and TRBJ1-1, with D hard to call. CDR3 length: 15 residues. Per the germline V gene, CDR1 is SGDLS and CDR2 is YYNGEE. V shed 0 bases and J shed 5 bases, with 14 bases lying between them. The CDR3 region is CASSVVGLSGTEAFF. The CDR3 nucleotides read TGTGCCAGCAGCGTAGTCGGACTATCGGGGACTGAAGCTTTCTTT.

J is TRBJ1-6 and V is TRBV28; tentatively, D is TRBD1 (5 bases). V was shortened by 6 bases and J by 14 bases, with 23 bases between the two germline ends. This CDR3 is built from 15 residues. Germline V lookup: CDR1 MDHEN, CDR2 SYDVKM. DNA of the CDR3: TGTGCCAGCAGCAACCGGGACTCCGAGTTTCTGTCCCTCCACTTT. Its protein product is CASSNRDSEFLSLHF.

The rearrangement uses TRBV4-1 and TRBJ1-2, with D unresolved. Trimming left V 1 base short and J 4 bases short, with 10 bases between. The germline gives CDR1 MGHRA, CDR2 YSYEKL. CDR3 size: 14 residues. The CDR3 bases are TGCGCCAGCAGCCAAGCTCCGGCGGGCTATGGCTACACCTTC. Protein product: CASSQAPAGYGYTF.

This chain links TRBV15 with TRBJ1-5, with a tentative D call TRBD1 (5 bases). V lost 0 bases to trimming and J lost 7 bases, with 13 bases between them. Germline lookup yields CDR1 LNHNV and CDR2 YYDKDF (reference sequence). The CDR3 is 15 residues long. Written as DNA, the CDR3 is TGTGCCACCAGCAGAGACGGAGGCGGGGGGCAGCCCCAGCATTTT. Translation gives CATSRDGGGGQPQHF.

This sequence joins TRBV7-9 and TRBJ1-4; D not certain. The CDR3 covers 12 residues. Germline V CDR1 and CDR2: SEHNR, FQNEAQ (reference sequence). Trimming removed 3 bases at V and 4 bases at J, with 3 bases between. The CDR3 sequence: CASSFYNEKLFF. CDR3 sequence (DNA): TGTGCCAGCAGCTTTTATAATGAAAAACTGTTTTTT.

The rearrangement uses TRBV10-2 and TRBJ2-3; the match to TRBD1 covers 11 bases. The CDR3 is 15 residues long. After removal of 8 bases from V and 1 base from J, the junction contained 5 bases not matched to a gene. From germline, CDR1 is WSHSY and CDR2 SAAADI. This chain's CDR3 is CASDQGQGGTDTQYF. The CDR3 DNA reads as TGCGCCAGCGACCAGGGACAGGGGGGCACAGATACGCAGTATTTT.

The CDR3 DNA reads TGTGCCAGCAGCCTAGGACTAGCGGGGATGCAAGAGACCCAGTACTTC. Protein product: CASSLGLAGMQETQYF. This chain links TRBV5-4 with TRBJ2-5; TRBD2 agrees at 12 bases. CDR3 size: 16 residues. The germline V gene has CDR1 SGHNT and CDR2 YYREEE (reference sequence). V lost 4 bases, J lost 2 bases, and 6 bases stayed unmatched.

The chain has TRBV6-6 and TRBJ1-1; 8 bases align to TRBD1. Germline assignment: CDR1 MNHNY and CDR2 SVGAGI (reference sequence). This CDR3 is 14 amino acids long. The V and J ends lost 2 bases and 3 bases, in that order; junction bases with no gene match: 2. The CDR3, as DNA: TGTGCCAGCAGTTACCCACAGGGGGACACTGAAGCTTTCTTT. Translation: CASSYPQGDTEAFF.

The chain uses TRBV5-6 and TRBJ2-5; no clear D gene. Trimming shortened V by 2 bases and J by 3 bases, and 14 bases separated the two germline ends. Germline CDR1 reads SGHDT; CDR2 reads YYEEEE. The CDR3 totals 15 residues. This chain's CDR3 is CASSFQRLLKETQYF. The CDR3 DNA follows: TGTGCCAGCAGCTTCCAGCGACTCTTAAAAGAGACCCAGTACTTC.

CDR3 amino acids: CASSEGRGSAGELFF. CDR3 nucleotides: TGTGCCAGCAGTGAGGGTAGGGGCTCTGCCGGGGAGCTGTTTTTT. The chain joins TRBV2 to TRBJ2-2; perhaps TRBD1 as D (5 bases). The germline V and J ends were trimmed by 3 bases and 6 bases, with 14 bases remaining between them. Germline V CDR1 and CDR2: SNHLY, FYNNEI. This CDR3 has 15 residues.

In its sample, this clone was seen a few times. The gene calls are TRBV6-5 and TRBJ1-1; possible D gene TRBD1, 5 bases. Trimming cost V 2 bases and J 2 bases, with 12 bases left between them. From germline, CDR1 is MNHEY and CDR2 SVGAGI. This CDR3 is 15 amino acids long. The CDR3 spells CASSYRQTHNTEAFF. Here the CDR3 DNA reads TGTGCCAGCAGTTACCGACAGACACATAACACTGAAGCTTTCTTT.

This chain connects TRBV6-6 to TRBJ2-1; D is perhaps TRBD2 (5 bases). The CDR3 is made up of 16 amino acids. CDR1 is MNHNY, CDR2 SVGAGI, per germline (reference sequence). V shed 2 bases and J shed 6 bases, with 17 bases lying between them. The CDR3 sequence: CASSYQRTVMGNEQFF. In nucleotides, the CDR3 is TGTGCCAGCAGTTACCAACGGACTGTTATGGGCAATGAGCAGTTCTTC.

The genes are TRBV19 and TRBJ2-3; 12 bases are a match to TRBD1. The CDR3 is made up of 17 amino acids. J lost 4 bases, V lost 4 bases, and 9 bases had no gene match. The germline V gene has CDR1 LNHDA and CDR2 SQIVND (reference sequence). CDR3 sequence: CASSTETGTGGPDTQYF. The CDR3, as DNA: TGTGCCAGTAGTACGGAAACCGGGACAGGGGGCCCAGATACGCAGTATTTT.

A note on this clone: An end of the junction differs from the germline gene, which may be a read error. This chain connects TRBV7-7 to TRBJ2-1, with 14 bases that match TRBD2. Germline CDR1 SSHAT, CDR2 FNYEAQ (reference sequence). The CDR3 runs 15 residues. The CDR3 region has the DNA TGTGCTAGCAGTCCGGGACTAGCGGGAGATGGTCCACAGTTCTTC. This gives the protein CASSPGLAGDGPQFF.

This clone was seen a handful of times. The rearrangement uses TRBV2 and TRBJ1-1; no firm D call. The CDR3 is made up of 11 amino acids. Trimming shortened V by 4 bases and J by 3 bases, and 3 bases separated the two germline ends. The germline V gene encodes CDR1 SNHLY and CDR2 FYNNEI. The CDR3 DNA reads TGTGCCAGCAGTGCAGACACTGAAGCTTTCTTT. It encodes CASSADTEAFF.

As to this clone: Other DNA sequences from this sample encode an identical CDR3 as well. V gene TRBV28 combines with J gene TRBJ1-2; tentatively, D is TRBD1 (6 bases). V was cut by 4 bases and J by 8 bases, with 11 bases left in between. The CDR3 extends over 12 amino acids. In germline, CDR1 is MDHEN, CDR2 SYDVKM. In nucleotides, the CDR3 is TGTGCCAGCAGTTCCTCGGGGGGCGGCTACACCTTC. Translation gives CASSSSGGGYTF.

The chain uses TRBV9 and TRBJ2-1, with TRBD2 identical over 9 bases. CDR3 length equals 16 residues. Germline trimming cut 0 bases from V and 3 bases from J; bases unmatched to any gene: 4. CDR1 and CDR2 (germline): SGDLS, YYNGEE. As DNA, the CDR3 is TGTGCCAGCAGCGTAGGGTTAGCGGGGGTCTACAATGAGCAGTTCTTC. Translating gives CASSVGLAGVYNEQFF.

V and J are TRBV5-6 and TRBJ2-7, with TRBD2 matching 8 bases. V lost 4 bases, J lost 3 bases, and 9 bases stayed unmatched. The CDR3 extends over 15 amino acids. CDR1 and CDR2 (germline): SGHDT, YYEEEE. CDR3 sequence reads: CASSVRAGVLYEQYF. The CDR3 DNA reads as TGTGCCAGCAGCGTGAGAGCGGGAGTGCTCTACGAGCAGTACTTC.

There are a few counts of this clone. This chain connects TRBV7-9 to TRBJ2-1, with 11 bases fitting TRBD2. The V gene end was trimmed by 5 bases and the J gene end by 9 bases; junction bases not matched to a gene: 3. CDR3 length: 13 residues. The germline CDR1 and CDR2 sequences are SEHNR and FQNEAQ (reference sequence). For the CDR3, the DNA is TGTGCCAGCAGCCAGGGGACTAGCGGTGAGCAGTTCTTC. Protein: CASSQGTSGEQFF.